This T cell receptor (beta chain) derives from a study of human T cells and chemical hapten exposure. Study at large: The patients were mostly female; they had alopecia areata, totalis or universalis. Small volume differences among pooled libraries mainly caused per-sample TCR yield variation. Study-level results: DPC sensitization produced no change in TCRs with frequency above 1 in 1000.

As for time point: patch test 2, 6 weeks after DPC sensitization. Noted treatment: therapeutic diphenylcyclopropenone sensitization with weekly scalp DPC. Worth noting for this clonotype: Its antigen is unknown.

Individual cDNA molecules had unique molecular identifiers attached to them by the library. TCRdb fed the RACE reads into MiXCR, producing one record per CDR3 protein. In the table there are roughly 100,000 distinct CDR3 sequences, 9.3% of which are singletons. Trimming took 1 base from V and 4 from J; bases not matched to a gene: 7. The CDR3 is 16 residues long. The germline V gene encodes CDR1 DFQATT and CDR2 SNEGSKA (reference sequence). This rearrangement joins TRBV20-1 to TRBJ2-2; 9 bases map to TRBD1. The sample in question was whole blood, obtained in connection with sensitization to the hapten diphenylcyclopropenone (DPC). The sequence was obtained from a woman aged 40-49 years with alopecia areata. Some clones in this sample may be carry-over from other donors' samples. The CDR3 loop is CSARVPRGQGTGELFF. In DNA form, the CDR3 reads TGCAGTGCTAGAGTCCCCCGGGGACAGGGCACCGGGGAGCTGTTTTTT.